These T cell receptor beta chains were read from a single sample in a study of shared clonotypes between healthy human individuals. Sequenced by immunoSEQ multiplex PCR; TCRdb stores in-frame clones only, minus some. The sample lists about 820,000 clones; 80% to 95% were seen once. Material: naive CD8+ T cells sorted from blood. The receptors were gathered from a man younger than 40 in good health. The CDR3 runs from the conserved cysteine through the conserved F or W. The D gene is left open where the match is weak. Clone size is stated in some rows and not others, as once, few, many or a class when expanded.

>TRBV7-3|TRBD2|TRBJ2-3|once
TGTGCCAGCAGCTTACTAGCGGGAGGAGCAGATACGCAGTATTTT
CASSLLAGGADTQYF
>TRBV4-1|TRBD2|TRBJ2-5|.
TGCGCCAGCAGCCAAGCCGTTGGCGGGAGATTGGAGACCCAGTACTTC
CASSQAVGGRLETQYF
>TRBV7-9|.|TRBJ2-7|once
TGTGCCAGCAGCCACGGTCGCGAGCAGTACTTC
CASSHGREQYF
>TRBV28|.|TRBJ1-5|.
TGTGCCAGCAGCAACCCGTTCGGGGATTCGTATAGCAATCAGCCCCAGCATTTT
CASSNPFGDSYSNQPQHF
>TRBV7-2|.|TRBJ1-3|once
TGTGCCAGCAGCTCCTGGCGAGACAACTCTGGAAACACCATATATTTT
CASSSWRDNSGNTIYF
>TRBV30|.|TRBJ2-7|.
TGTGCCTGGAGTGAAGGGAGCTACGAGCAGTACTTC
CAWSEGSYEQYF
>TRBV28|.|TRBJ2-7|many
TGTGCCAGCAGTTCCGCCGTCTACGAGCAGTACTTC
CASSSAVYEQYF
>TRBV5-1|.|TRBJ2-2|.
TGCGCCAGCAGCTCGACTAACACCGGGGAGCTGTTTTTT
CASSSTNTGELFF
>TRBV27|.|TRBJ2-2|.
TGTGCCAGCAGTTTATGGGCGGAGGGCGGGGAGCTGTTTTTT
CASSLWAEGGELFF
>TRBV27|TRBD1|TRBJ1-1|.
TGTGCCAGCAGACGGACAGGGATGAACACTGAAGCTTTCTTT
CASRRTGMNTEAFF
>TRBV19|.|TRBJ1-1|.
TGTGCCAGTAGCCCCGGGGGTGTGAACACTGAAGCTTTCTTT
CASSPGGVNTEAFF
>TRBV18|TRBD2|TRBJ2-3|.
TGTGCCAGCTCACCGGGTAGCGGGAGGACAGATACGCAGTATTTT
CASSPGSGRTDTQYF
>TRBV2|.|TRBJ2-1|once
TGTGCCAGCAGGGGGGAGAATGAGCAGTTCTTC
CASRGENEQFF
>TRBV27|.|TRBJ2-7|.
TGTGCCAGCAGTTTAACCACAGCTTACGAGCAGTACTTC
CASSLTTAYEQYF
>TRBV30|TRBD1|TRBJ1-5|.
TGTGCCTGGAGTGTTGGACAGGGAATTCAGCCCCAGCATTTT
CAWSVGQGIQPQHF
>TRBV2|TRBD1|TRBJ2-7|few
TGTGCCACCCCTTCCCGGACAGGGGGCGGCGAGCAGTACTTC
CATPSRTGGGEQYF
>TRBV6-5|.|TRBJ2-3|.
TGTGCCAGCAGTTACGCCAGAGAAAGCACAGATACGCAGTATTTT
CASSYARESTDTQYF
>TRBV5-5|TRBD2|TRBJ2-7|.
TGTGCCAGCAGCTCTTCGACTAGCGGGAGCTTGCCCTACGAGCAGTACTTC
CASSSSTSGSLPYEQYF
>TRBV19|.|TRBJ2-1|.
TGTGCCAGTAGTATACACGGTGGTGAGCAGTTCTTC
CASSIHGGEQFF
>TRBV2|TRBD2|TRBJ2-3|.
TGTGCCTGGGGACTAGCGGGAGCGGGAACAGATACGCAGTATTTT
CAWGLAGAGTDTQYF
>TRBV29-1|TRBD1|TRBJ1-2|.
TGCAGCGTTGACCCCATTCTGGGTTCAGGGGGCAACTATGGCTACACCTTC
CSVDPILGSGGNYGYTF
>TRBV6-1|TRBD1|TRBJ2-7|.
TGTGCCAGCAGTGACAGGGGGCTCGGCTACGAGCAGTACTTC
CASSDRGLGYEQYF
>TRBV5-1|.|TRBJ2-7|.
TGCGCCAGCAGCTTGAGAGGGGGAGACTACGAGCAGTACTTC
CASSLRGGDYEQYF
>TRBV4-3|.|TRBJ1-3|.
TGCGCCAGCAGCCAAACAACAGGGAGCTCTGGAAACACCATATATTTT
CASSQTTGSSGNTIYF
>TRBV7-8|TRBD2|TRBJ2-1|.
TGTGCCAGCAGCTCTAATCCTCCGGGACTAGAACTATACAATGAGCAGTTCTTC
CASSSNPPGLELYNEQFF
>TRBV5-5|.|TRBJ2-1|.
TGTGCCAGCAGATTCGGGACAAGCTCCTACAATGAGCAGTTCTTC
CASRFGTSSYNEQFF
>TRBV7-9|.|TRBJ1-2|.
TGTGCCAGCAGCTTAGAGTCCCAGGGTGACTATGGCTACACCTTC
CASSLESQGDYGYTF
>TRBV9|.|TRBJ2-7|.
TGTGCCAGCAGCGTAGCCGGGGGATGGCAGTACGAGCAGTACTTC
CASSVAGGWQYEQYF
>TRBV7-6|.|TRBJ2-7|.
TGTGCCAGCAGCTTTCCCGGGGGCGGGCCCTACTACGAGCAGTACTTC
CASSFPGGGPYYEQYF
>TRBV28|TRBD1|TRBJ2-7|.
TGTGCCAGCAGTTTAGACAGGGCCCTCTCGGGTGAGCAGTACTTC
CASSLDRALSGEQYF
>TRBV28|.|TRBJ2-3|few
TGTGCCAGCAGTCTCGGACTGACCACAGATACGCAGTATTTT
CASSLGLTTDTQYF
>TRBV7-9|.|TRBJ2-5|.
TGTGCCAGCAGCTTAAACGCCAGAGCCGTCCAAGAGACCCAGTACTTC
CASSLNARAVQETQYF
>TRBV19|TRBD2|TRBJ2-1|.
TGTGCCAGTAGTATCTCGCTGGGACTAGCGGCTTACAATGAGCAGTTCTTC
CASSISLGLAAYNEQFF
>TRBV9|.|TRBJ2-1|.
TGTGCCAGCAGCCAGTGGGGCACCTCCTCCTACAATGAGCAGTTCTTC
CASSQWGTSSYNEQFF
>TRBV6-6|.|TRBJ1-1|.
TGTGCCAGCAGCTCCGTGAATGCGGCTACTGAAGCTTTCTTT
CASSSVNAATEAFF
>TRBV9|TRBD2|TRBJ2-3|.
TGTGCCAGCAGCTATTCCACGGGACTAGCAACAGATACGCAGTATTTT
CASSYSTGLATDTQYF
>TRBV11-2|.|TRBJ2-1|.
TGTGCCAGCAGCTTATTCGAGCCGGAAAATGAGCAGTTCTTC
CASSLFEPENEQFF
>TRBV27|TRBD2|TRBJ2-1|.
TGTGCCAGCAGCTACGGGACTAGCGGCCACAATGAGCAGTTCTTC
CASSYGTSGHNEQFF
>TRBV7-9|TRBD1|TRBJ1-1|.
TGTGCCAGCAGCGGCGGGACAGAAAAAAACCCGAACACTGAAGCTTTCTTT
CASSGGTEKNPNTEAFF
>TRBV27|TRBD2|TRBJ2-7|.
TGTGCCAGCCATAAGGGGGGACTAGCGGGAGACGAGCAGTACTTC
CASHKGGLAGDEQYF
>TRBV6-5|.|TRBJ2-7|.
TGTGCCAGCGCCGGGATGGAGGGAAGCTCCTACGAGCAGTACTTC
CASAGMEGSSYEQYF
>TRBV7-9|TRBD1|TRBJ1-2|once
TGTGCCAGCAGCTTAGATGAATCAGGGGGCGCGAATGGCTACACCTTC
CASSLDESGGANGYTF
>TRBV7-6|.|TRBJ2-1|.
TGTGCCAGCAGCCATCCCGAAGGTGAGCAGTTCTTC
CASSHPEGEQFF
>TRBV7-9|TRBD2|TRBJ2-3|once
TGTGCCAGCAGCTTGGGCGGGAGGGCCGCAGATACGCAGTATTTT
CASSLGGRAADTQYF
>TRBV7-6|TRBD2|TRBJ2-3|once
TGTGCCAGCAGCTTGGCGGGAGGCACAGATACGCAGTATTTT
CASSLAGGTDTQYF
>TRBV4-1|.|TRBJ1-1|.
TGCGCCAGCAGCCAACGAGTAGTCACAGATCCGAACACTGAAGCTTTCTTT
CASSQRVVTDPNTEAFF
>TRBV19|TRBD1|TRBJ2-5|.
TGTGCCAGTAGTTCCACTCAGGGGGCGGGGGAGACCCAGTACTTC
CASSSTQGAGETQYF
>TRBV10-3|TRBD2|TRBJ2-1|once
TGTGCCATCAGTGTAGCGGGGGGGCGTAGCTCCTACAATGAGCAGTTCTTC
CAISVAGGRSSYNEQFF
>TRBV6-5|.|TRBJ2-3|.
TGTGCCAGCAGCCCCGACACAGATACGCAGTATTTT
CASSPDTDTQYF
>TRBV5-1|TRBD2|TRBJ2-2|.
TGCGCCAGCCAACAGACTAGCGGGAGCGACACCGGGGAGCTGTTTTTT
CASQQTSGSDTGELFF